Presented here are 32 T cell receptor beta chains from one specimen sequenced in a study of cytomegalovirus exposure and HLA in healthy donors. 13 Jbeta primers and 60 Vbeta primers were used for the PCR. Method: immunoSEQ multiplex PCR; TCRdb's copy keeps in-frame clones and lacks some. This sample has about 110,000 clones, with approximately 83% found just once. What was sequenced was PBMCs. The source is a man in his forties in good health and CMV-seronegative.

This sequence joins TRBV4-2 and TRBJ1-5; D possibly corresponds to TRBD1 (5 bases). V lost 4 bases, J lost 2 bases, and 12 bases lay in between. Per the germline V gene, CDR1 is LGHNA and CDR2 is YNFKEQ. This CDR3 contains 15 residues. CDR3 amino acids: CASSPSGAGNQPQHF. The CDR3 DNA reads TGTGCCAGCAGCCCCTCTGGGGCCGGCAATCAGCCCCAGCATTTT.

V is TRBV29-1 and J is TRBJ2-5, with TRBD1 matching 9 bases. Trimming removed 7 bases from V and 3 bases from J; junction bases left unmatched: 3. This CDR3 has 12 residues. In germline, CDR1 is SQVTM, CDR2 ANQGSEA. CDR3 bases: TGCAGCGCACGGACAGGGGAAGAGACCCAGTACTTC. Translating it yields CSARTGEETQYF.

The V call is TRBV28, the J call TRBJ2-7, with D tentatively TRBD2 (7 bases). Trimming shortened V by 3 bases and J by 0 bases, and 12 bases separated the two germline ends. The CDR3 covers 15 residues. Germline values: CDR1 MDHEN, CDR2 SYDVKM. The DNA for the CDR3 is TGTGCCAGCAGTTTGGGGGGGGCCCCCTCCTACGAGCAGTACTTC. Its protein product is CASSLGGAPSYEQYF.

The chain is built from TRBV6-6 and TRBJ1-2, with a weak D call TRBD1 (6 bases). Germline values: CDR1 MNHNY, CDR2 SVGAGI (reference sequence). V was shortened by 8 bases and J by 1 base, with 11 bases between the two germline ends. The CDR3 has 13 residues. DNA for the CDR3: TGTGCCAGCGGAACAGGGAATAACTATGGCTACACCTTC. It encodes CASGTGNNYGYTF.

The chain recombines TRBV7-9 with TRBJ2-1; a possible D gene is TRBD2 (7 bases). The CDR3 extends over 14 amino acids. CDR1 is SEHNR, CDR2 FQNEAQ, per germline (reference sequence). With 0 bases removed from V and 7 bases from J, the gap between germline ends came to 10 bases. The DNA of the CDR3 is TGTGCCAGCAGCTTAGCGGGGGGGCTTAATGAGCAGTTCTTC. Translating gives CASSLAGGLNEQFF. Complete variable domain (other parts from reference TRBV7-9 and TRBJ2-1): DTGVSQNPRHKITKRGQNVTFRCDPISEHNRLYWYRQTLGQGPEFLTYFQNEAQLEKSRLLSDRFSAERPKGSFSTLEIQRTEQGDSAMYLCASSLAGGLNEQFFGPGTRLTVL.

Points on this clone: One end of the junction is discordant with germline, which a read error may explain. The chain carries TRBV5-6 and TRBJ1-5; 9 bases are a match to TRBD1. Germline V CDR1 and CDR2: SGHDT, YYEEEE. The CDR3 is 15 amino acids. The CDR3 bases are TGTGCCGGCAGCTCCCTCCGGGACAGGGATCAGCCCCAGCATTTT. It specifies CAGSSLRDRDQPQHF. The complete variable domain, with remaining parts taken from reference TRBV5-6 and TRBJ1-5, reads DAGVTQSPTHLIKTRGQQVTLRCSPKSGHDTVSWYQQALGQGPQFIFQYYEEEERQRGNFPDRFSGHQFPNYSSELNVNALLLGDSALYLCAGSSLRDRDQPQHFGDGTRLSIL.

This chain uses TRBV28 with TRBJ1-4; maybe TRBD1 (6 bases). The V gene's germline CDR1 is MDHEN and CDR2 SYDVKM. Trimming removed 6 bases at V and 4 bases at J, with 9 bases between. This CDR3 has 13 residues. CDR3 in amino acids: CASRLDSNEKLFF. The CDR3 DNA reads TGTGCCAGCAGACTGGACAGTAATGAAAAACTGTTTTTT.

This clone has a handful of counts. The gene calls are TRBV9 and TRBJ1-1, with D uncertain. The V end lost 0 bases, the J end lost 1 base, and 7 bases lay between the germline ends. Germline V gives CDR1 SGDLS, CDR2 YYNGEE. CDR3 length equals 14 residues. CDR3 residues: CASSVVERNTEAFF. The CDR3 nucleotides read TGTGCCAGCAGCGTAGTGGAGCGGAACACTGAAGCTTTCTTT.

This rearrangement joins TRBV29-1 to TRBJ2-1; 8 positions match TRBD2. The germline V gene has CDR1 SQVTM and CDR2 ANQGSEA. V was pared by 0 bases and J by 2 bases, with 3 bases of the junction left unmatched. This CDR3 has 15 amino acids. Written as DNA, the CDR3 is TGCAGCGTTGAAGATTGGCGGGGGGCCTACAATGAGCAGTTCTTC. It encodes CSVEDWRGAYNEQFF.

This chain connects TRBV6-5 to TRBJ1-2; perhaps TRBD1 as D (6 bases). CDR3 length: 15 amino acids. Trimming left V 10 bases short and J 1 base short, with 19 bases between. Germline lookup yields CDR1 MNHEY and CDR2 SVGAGI. CDR3 region: CATVYSAGDNYGYTF. The CDR3 coding sequence is TGTGCCACCGTTTATTCGGCAGGGGATAACTATGGCTACACCTTC.

The chain carries TRBV5-1 and TRBJ2-3; 7 positions match TRBD2. CDR1 and CDR2 from the germline V gene are SGHRS and YFSETQ. The J segment lost 3 bases and the V segment lost 3 bases, leaving 10 bases of the junction unmatched. This CDR3 has 16 amino acids. The CDR3 sequence: CASSSQGGILTDTQYF. The DNA for the CDR3 is TGCGCCAGCAGCTCCCAGGGAGGGATTCTGACAGATACGCAGTATTTT.

The CDR3 reads CALKREAGPQHF. The CDR3 nucleotides read TGTGCCCTTAAAAGGGAGGCGGGGCCCCAGCATTTT. The chain recombines TRBV5-3 with TRBJ1-5; D remains unclear. TRBV5-3 is an ORF, with its function uncertain. V lost 10 bases to trimming and J lost 9 bases, with 17 bases between them. This CDR3 has 12 residues.

J is TRBJ1-5 and V is TRBV7-2, with unresolved D. In germline, CDR1 is SGHTA, CDR2 FQGNSA. This CDR3 spans 13 amino acids. V was trimmed by 4 bases and J by 9 bases, leaving 13 bases between them. CDR3 residues: CASSSRRGRPQHF. CDR3 nucleotides: TGTGCCAGCAGCTCAAGGCGGGGAAGGCCCCAGCATTTT.

This chain joins TRBV28 and TRBJ2-3; TRBD1 matches 10 bases. V lost 7 bases, J lost 3 bases, and 7 bases stayed unmatched. The CDR3 is made up of 15 amino acids. Per germline, CDR1 MDHEN and CDR2 SYDVKM. The CDR3 nucleotides read TGTGCCAGCAATGCCCGGGACAGGGGAACAGATACGCAGTATTTT. Amino acid sequence: CASNARDRGTDTQYF.

This chain joins TRBV7-8 and TRBJ1-5; 9 nucleotides align to TRBD1. This CDR3 spans 13 amino acids. The trim removed 5 bases at V and 9 bases at J, leaving 5 bases unmatched. Germline-derived CDR1 and CDR2 are SGHVS and FQNEAQ. The chain's CDR3 is CASSLGTGRPQHF. As DNA, the CDR3 is TGTGCCAGCAGCCTTGGGACAGGGAGGCCCCAGCATTTT.

This chain connects TRBV28 to TRBJ1-2; a weak D match, TRBD1 (5 bases). In germline, CDR1 is MDHEN, CDR2 SYDVKM. V was shortened by 6 bases and J by 7 bases, with 12 bases between the two germline ends. The CDR3 extends over 12 amino acids. The CDR3 DNA reads TGTGCCAGCAGCACAGGCTTCCCTGGCTACACCTTC. Encoded protein: CASSTGFPGYTF.

This chain connects TRBV7-9 to TRBJ2-7; 11 bases match TRBD1. Per the germline V gene, CDR1 is SEHNR and CDR2 is FQNEAQ (reference sequence). Losses at the gene ends were 2 bases for V and 6 bases for J; bases not matched to a gene: 3. This CDR3 has 14 residues. In DNA form, the CDR3 reads TGTGCCAGCAGCTTAACCGGGACAGGGGGCGAGCAGTACTTC. Residues: CASSLTGTGGEQYF.

The chain couples TRBV6-5 to TRBJ1-1; no clear D. V was pared by 8 bases and J by 1 base, with 5 bases between. Germline V gives CDR1 MNHEY, CDR2 SVGAGI. This CDR3 has 11 amino acids. The CDR3 DNA reads TGTGCCAGCCGTAGGAACACTGAAGCTTTCTTT. Translated: CASRRNTEAFF.

The V gene is TRBV23-1, the J gene TRBJ1-5; 7 bases are shared with TRBD1. TRBV23-1 is an open reading frame whose function is uncertain. V gave up 2 bases and J gave up 7 bases; unmatched junction bases: 14. This CDR3 contains 17 residues. CDR3 region: CASSQPTAGQVGQPQHF. Written as DNA, the CDR3 is TGCGCCAGCAGTCAACCTACCGCCGGACAGGTGGGCCAGCCCCAGCATTTT.

This rearrangement joins TRBV28 to TRBJ2-5, with a tentative D call TRBD2 (6 bases). This CDR3 is 14 amino acids long. Between the trimmed V and J ends, which lost 5 bases and 5 bases, there was a span of 15 bases. Germline CDR1 reads MDHEN; CDR2 reads SYDVKM. CDR3 sequence reads: CASSGGAPMETQYF. The CDR3 DNA is TGTGCCAGCAGTGGAGGGGCGCCCATGGAGACCCAGTACTTC.

V gene TRBV5-6 combines with J gene TRBJ2-1; 8 nucleotides agree with TRBD1. CDR1 and CDR2 (germline): SGHDT, YYEEEE. The CDR3 spans 14 residues. The V segment lost 4 bases and the J segment 6 bases; nucleotides outside the gene matches: 6. The CDR3 loop is CASSLRGQANEQFF. The CDR3 nucleotides read TGTGCCAGCAGCCTGAGGGGACAGGCCAATGAGCAGTTCTTC.

The chain links TRBV29-1 to TRBJ2-7; TRBD2 aligns across 13 bases. This CDR3 contains 14 residues. The V gene end was trimmed by 5 bases and the J gene end by 6 bases; junction bases not matched to a gene: 7. Per the germline V gene, CDR1 is SQVTM and CDR2 is ANQGSEA. The CDR3, as DNA: TGCAGCGTTTCGGCCGGGACTAGCGGGGTCGAGCAGTACTTC. It encodes CSVSAGTSGVEQYF.

The V gene is TRBV28, the J gene TRBJ2-1; weak D call: TRBD2 (6 bases). CDR1 is MDHEN, CDR2 SYDVKM, per germline. This CDR3 has 16 residues. Trimming left V 7 bases short and J 7 bases short, with 23 bases between. The CDR3 is CASTLLGQGGWNEQFF. Written as DNA, the CDR3 is TGTGCCAGCACCCTACTGGGCCAGGGAGGTTGGAATGAGCAGTTCTTC.

The chain carries TRBV5-1 and TRBJ1-1, with no clear D. Trimming shortened V by 2 bases and J by 3 bases, and 14 bases separated the two germline ends. This CDR3 has 15 amino acids. In germline, CDR1 is SGHRS, CDR2 YFSETQ. CDR3 protein: CASSLRGFGDTEAFF. The CDR3 region has the DNA TGCGCCAGCAGCTTACGAGGCTTCGGGGACACTGAAGCTTTCTTT. Using reference TRBV5-1 and TRBJ1-1 for the parts outside the CDR3, the full variable domain is KAGVTQTPRYLIKTRGQQVTLSCSPISGHRSVSWYQQTPGQGLQFLFEYFSETQRNKGNFPGRFSGRQFSNSRSEMNVSTLELGDSALYLCASSLRGFGDTEAFFGQGTRLTVV.

Concerning this clone itself: The junction shows a germline mismatch at one end, possibly a read error. This chain connects TRBV6-5 to TRBJ1-1, with D perhaps TRBD1 (6 bases). CDR1 and CDR2 from the germline V gene are MNHEY and SVGAGI. The CDR3 totals 14 residues. The CDR3 DNA follows: TGTGCCAGCAGTCCTACAGGGTCGAACGCTGAAGCTTTCTTT. This gives the protein CASSPTGSNAEAFF.

The J gene is TRBJ2-7, the V gene TRBV5-4; no reliable D call. The ends were cut back, 0 bases at V and 3 bases at J, with 7 bases in the middle. This CDR3 contains 13 residues. Germline assignment: CDR1 SGHNT and CDR2 YYREEE (reference sequence). The CDR3 protein is CASSLDEIYEQYF. The CDR3 DNA sequence: TGTGCCAGCAGCTTGGACGAGATCTACGAGCAGTACTTC.

The J gene is TRBJ2-1, the V gene TRBV6-5; a weak D match, TRBD1 (5 bases). The CDR3 consists of 12 residues. With 8 bases removed from V and 3 bases from J, the gap between germline ends came to 8 bases. Germline V gene data show CDR1 as MNHEY and CDR2 as SVGAGI. CDR3 coding DNA: TGTGCCAGCTGGGGCCTCTACAATGAGCAGTTCTTC. It specifies CASWGLYNEQFF.

The chain links TRBV7-9 to TRBJ1-2; D is possibly TRBD1 (5 bases). Germline V gives CDR1 SEHNR, CDR2 FQNEAQ (reference sequence). The CDR3 extends over 15 amino acids. Trimming removed 1 base from V and 3 bases from J, with 12 bases in between. The CDR3 is CASSLVGGKDYGYTF. The CDR3 DNA follows: TGTGCCAGCAGCTTAGTGGGGGGTAAAGACTATGGCTACACCTTC.

The count of this clone is one. The CDR3 sequence is CASSRDSNLEKLFF. CDR3 sequence (DNA): TGTGCCAGCAGTCGGGACAGCAACCTTGAAAAACTGTTTTTT. The V call is TRBV2, the J call TRBJ1-4; the match to TRBD1 covers 7 bases. The germline V gene has CDR1 SNHLY and CDR2 FYNNEI. Losses at the gene ends were 5 bases for V and 7 bases for J; bases not matched to a gene: 7. The CDR3 runs to 14 residues.

V and J are TRBV19 and TRBJ1-1; 7 bases map to TRBD1. Germline lookup yields CDR1 LNHDA and CDR2 SQIVND (reference sequence). Unmatched junction bases numbered 4, after V lost 3 bases and J lost 6 bases. This CDR3 has 13 amino acids. CDR3 DNA: TGTGCCAGTAGTATCAGGGGGATGGCTGAAGCTTTCTTT. This codes for CASSIRGMAEAFF.

This clone turned up a few times. This chain joins TRBV18 and TRBJ1-2; D gene unclear. This CDR3 is built from 15 residues. CDR1 is KGHSH and CDR2 is LQKENI in the germline V gene. The V end lost 3 bases, the J end lost 5 bases, and 16 bases lay between the germline ends. DNA of the CDR3: TGTGCCAGCTCACCTATAACGGGGTCGGAATATGGCTACACCTTC. This sequence encodes CASSPITGSEYGYTF.

The genes are TRBV2 and TRBJ1-1; D remains unclear. Germline V gives CDR1 SNHLY, CDR2 FYNNEI. Trimming removed 1 base at V and 4 bases at J, with 7 bases between. The length of the CDR3 is 13 residues. The CDR3 nucleotides are TGTGCCAGCAGTGAAGAAGTCGGCACTGAAGCTTTCTTT. This codes for CASSEEVGTEAFF.